The present entry profiles one T cell receptor (beta chain) with its context. This CDR3 has 19 amino acids. CDR1 and CDR2 (germline): SGHRS, YFSETQ. J lost 6 bases, V lost 4 bases, and 15 bases had no gene match. The sample belongs to a study of blood T cell repertoires in COVID-19. As for the study in general: PBMCs, B-cell-depleted T cells, or T cells provided the cDNA or gDNA that made up the material.

Data came from immunoSEQ multiplex PCR; TCRdb stores just in-frame clones and leaves some out. The sample lists about 48,000 clones; about 87% were seen once. The chain couples TRBV5-1 to TRBJ2-1, with 14 positions matching TRBD2. This receptor was identified in a human donor in a cohort sampled during active COVID-19. Sequencing was done on a sample of peripheral blood. CDR3 sequence: CASSPGTSGSLRTRNEQFF. Here the CDR3 DNA reads TGCGCCAGCAGCCCAGGGACTAGCGGGAGCCTTCGAACCCGCAATGAGCAGTTCTTC.